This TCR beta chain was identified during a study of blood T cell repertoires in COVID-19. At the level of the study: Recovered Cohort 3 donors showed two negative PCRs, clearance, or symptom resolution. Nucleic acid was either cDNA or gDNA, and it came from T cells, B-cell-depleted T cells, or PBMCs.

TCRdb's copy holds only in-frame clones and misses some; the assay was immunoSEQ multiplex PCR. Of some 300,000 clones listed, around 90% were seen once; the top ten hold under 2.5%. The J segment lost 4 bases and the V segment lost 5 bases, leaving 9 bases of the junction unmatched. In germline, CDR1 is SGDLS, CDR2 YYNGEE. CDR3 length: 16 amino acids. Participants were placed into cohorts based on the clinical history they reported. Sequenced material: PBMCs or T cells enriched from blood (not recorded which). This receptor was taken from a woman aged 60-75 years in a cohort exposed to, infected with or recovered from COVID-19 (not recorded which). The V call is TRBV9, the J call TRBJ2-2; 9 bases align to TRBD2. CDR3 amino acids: CASRPSAGGSTGELFF. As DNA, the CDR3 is TGTGCCAGCAGACCTTCAGCGGGAGGTTCCACCGGGGAGCTGTTTTTT. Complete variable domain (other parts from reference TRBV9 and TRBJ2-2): DSGVTQTPKHLITATGQRVTLRCSPRSGDLSVYWYQQSLDQGLQFLIQYYNGEERAKGNILERFSAQQFPDLHSELNLSSLELGDSALYFCASRPSAGGSTGELFFGEGSRLTVL.